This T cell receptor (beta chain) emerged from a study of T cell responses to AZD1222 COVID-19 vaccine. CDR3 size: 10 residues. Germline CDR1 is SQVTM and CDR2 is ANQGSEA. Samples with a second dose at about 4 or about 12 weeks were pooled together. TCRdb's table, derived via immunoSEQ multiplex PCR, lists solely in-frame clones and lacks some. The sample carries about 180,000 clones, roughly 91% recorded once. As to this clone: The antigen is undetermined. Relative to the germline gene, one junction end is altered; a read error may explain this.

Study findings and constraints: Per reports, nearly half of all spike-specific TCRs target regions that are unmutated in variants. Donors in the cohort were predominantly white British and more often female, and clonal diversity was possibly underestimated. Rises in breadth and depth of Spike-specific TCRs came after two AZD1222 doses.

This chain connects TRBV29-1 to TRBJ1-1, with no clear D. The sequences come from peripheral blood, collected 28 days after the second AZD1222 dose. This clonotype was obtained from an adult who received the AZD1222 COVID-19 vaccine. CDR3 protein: CSVEDGRAFF. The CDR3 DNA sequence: TGCAGCGTCGAAGACGGGAGAGCTTTCTTT.